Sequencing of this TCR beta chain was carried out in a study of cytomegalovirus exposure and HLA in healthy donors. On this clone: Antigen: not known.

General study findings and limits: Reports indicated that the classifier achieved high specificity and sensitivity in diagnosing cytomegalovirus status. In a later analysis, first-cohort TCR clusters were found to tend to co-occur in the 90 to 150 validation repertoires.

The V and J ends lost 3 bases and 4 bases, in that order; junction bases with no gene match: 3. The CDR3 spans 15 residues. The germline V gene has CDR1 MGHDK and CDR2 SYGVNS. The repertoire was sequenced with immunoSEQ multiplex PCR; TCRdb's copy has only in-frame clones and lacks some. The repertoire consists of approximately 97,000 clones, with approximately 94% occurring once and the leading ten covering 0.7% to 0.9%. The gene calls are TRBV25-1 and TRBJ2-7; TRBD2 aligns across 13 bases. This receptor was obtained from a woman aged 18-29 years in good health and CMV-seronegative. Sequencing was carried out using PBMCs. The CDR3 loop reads CASSDPGLAGYEQYF. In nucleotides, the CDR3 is TGTGCCAGCAGTGACCCGGGACTAGCGGGATACGAGCAGTACTTC.